A single sample is the source of the 17 T cell receptor beta chains below, sequenced in a study of T-cell reconstitution after alpha-beta-depleted transplantation in children. Researchers prepared the TCRbeta library using unique molecular identifiers, the study reports. TCRdb used MiXCR to reprocess the PCR reads, holding one entry per CDR3 protein. Of almost 250,000 distinct CDR3 sequences in the sample, 25% were seen once. The specimen was PBMCs, collected before TCRalphabeta/CD19-depleted stem cell transplant. All receptors come from a girl aged 2-15 years with Fanconi anemia, due to receive a stem cell transplant.

In its sample, this clonotype was seen a few times. V is TRBV7-3 and J is TRBJ2-1, with D possibly being TRBD2 (7 bases). Trimming left V 2 bases short and J 8 bases short, with 13 bases between. This CDR3 comprises 14 residues. Germline V gene sequence: CDR1 SGHTA, CDR2 FQGTGA. The CDR3 sequence: CASSLGGGGYEQFF. CDR3 nucleotides: TGTGCCAGCAGCTTAGGAGGGGGAGGGTATGAGCAGTTCTTC.

The chain combines TRBV25-1 with TRBJ2-1; 15 bases are a match to TRBD2. This CDR3 is built from 22 residues. CDR1 is MGHDK, CDR2 SYGVNS, per germline. V lost 8 bases, J lost 0 bases, and 20 bases stayed unmatched. CDR3 in amino acids: CASQTFTGLAGGPPSSYNEQFF. The CDR3 nucleotides read TGTGCCAGCCAAACTTTTACCGGACTAGCGGGAGGGCCTCCAAGCTCCTACAATGAGCAGTTCTTC. The entire variable domain, with the rest obtained from reference TRBV25-1 and TRBJ2-1, is as follows: EADIYQTPRYLVIGTGKKITLECSQTMGHDKMYWYQQDPGMELHLIHYSYGVNSTEKGDLSSESTVSRIRTEHFPLTLESARPSHTSQYLCASQTFTGLAGGPPSSYNEQFFGPGTRLTVL.

This clonotype has ten or more counts. This sequence joins TRBV12-3 or TRBV12-4 and TRBJ2-3; no firm D call. The CDR3 spans 14 residues. V lost 1 base and J lost 2, with 7 bases in between. For the CDR3, the DNA is TGTGCCAGCAGTTTAGGGCCCCACACAGATACGCAGTATTTT. It specifies CASSLGPHTDTQYF.

This clonotype came up many times. This rearrangement joins TRBV9 to TRBJ2-5, with 8 nucleotides matching TRBD1. Unmatched junction bases numbered 10, after V lost 4 bases and J lost 5 bases. The CDR3 runs 15 residues. The germline gives CDR1 SGDLS, CDR2 YYNGEE. This CDR3 reads CASSKTGTGGETQYF. The CDR3 nucleotides read TGTGCCAGCAGCAAGACCGGGACAGGCGGGGAGACCCAGTACTTC.

The chain combines TRBV2 with TRBJ2-2; tentatively, D is TRBD2 (5 bases). V dropped 0 bases and J dropped 6 bases, with 5 bases sitting between them. This CDR3 is 13 amino acids long. Germline loops: CDR1 SNHLY, CDR2 FYNNEI. The CDR3 coding sequence is TGTGCCAGCAGTGAAGCTAGCGCCGGGGAGCTGTTTTTT. Its protein is CASSEASAGELFF. Filled out from reference TRBV2 and TRBJ2-2, the complete variable domain reads EPEVTQTPSHQVTQMGQEVILRCVPISNHLYFYWYRQILGQKVEFLVSFYNNEISEKSEIFDDQFSVERPDGSNFTLKIRSTKLEDSAMYFCASSEASAGELFFGEGSRLTVL.

The CDR3 coding sequence is TGTGCCAGCAGTACAGTACCCTACGAGCAGTACTTC. Its translation: CASSTVPYEQYF. This rearrangement joins TRBV6-6 to TRBJ2-7; D uncertain. With 5 bases removed from V and 2 bases from J, the gap between germline ends came to 7 bases. The CDR3 length is 12 residues. The V gene's germline CDR1 is MNHNY and CDR2 SVGAGI (reference sequence).

This clonotype occurred many times. The chain has TRBV29-1 and TRBJ2-1; 9 nucleotides align to TRBD1. CDR3 length: 13 residues. CDR1 is SQVTM and CDR2 is ANQGSEA in the germline V gene. Germline trimming cut 7 bases from V and 7 bases from J; bases unmatched to any gene: 8. The CDR3 reads CSGTDRGGNEQFF. DNA for the CDR3: TGCAGCGGAACCGACAGGGGGGGAAATGAGCAGTTCTTC.

This clonotype was counted many times. The V call is TRBV5-1, the J call TRBJ2-3; 7 bases are shared with TRBD2. The CDR3 spans 16 residues. J lost 0 bases, V lost 1 base, and 5 bases had no gene match. Germline V gene lookup returns CDR1 SGHRS and CDR2 YFSETQ. CDR3 sequence: CASSLLAVPSTDTQYF. CDR3 coding DNA: TGCGCCAGCAGCTTGCTAGCGGTTCCTAGCACAGATACGCAGTATTTT.

This clonotype has a count of ten or more. V is TRBV20-1 and J is TRBJ1-2; D not certain. The CDR3 covers 18 residues. Germline V gives CDR1 DFQATT, CDR2 SNEGSKA (reference sequence). The ends were cut back, 5 bases at V and 3 bases at J, with 28 bases in the middle. The CDR3 loop is CSAFPALPGIQADYGYTF. The DNA for the CDR3 is TGCAGTGCTTTCCCCGCCCTCCCTGGGATCCAGGCTGACTATGGCTACACCTTC.

In this sample, this clonotype turned up many times. The rearrangement joins TRBV7-9 to TRBJ2-7; 7 bases agree with TRBD1. V trimming: 3 bases; J trimming: 4 bases; junction bases outside the gene matches: 6. The CDR3 length is 14 residues. CDR1 is SEHNR and CDR2 is FQNEAQ in the germline V gene (reference sequence). The CDR3 DNA reads as TGTGCCAGCAGCTTTACCGACAGGGCGTACGAGCAGTACTTC. It codes for CASSFTDRAYEQYF.

This clonotype was seen many times. The chain recombines TRBV20-1 with TRBJ2-5; 13 bases are shared with TRBD2. V lost 0 bases to trimming and J lost 4 bases; unmatched junction nucleotides: 5. This CDR3 spans 16 amino acids. In germline, CDR1 is DFQATT, CDR2 SNEGSKA (reference sequence). The CDR3 DNA reads TGCAGTGCTAGAGACCCGGGACTAGCGGGGCGAGAGACCCAGTACTTC. Its translation: CSARDPGLAGRETQYF.

The CDR3, as DNA: TGTGCCAGCAGCCAAGACCATAGGGTTGGGGACGAGCAGTACTTC. Residues: CASSQDHRVGDEQYF. The gene calls are TRBV4-2 and TRBJ2-7; D uncertain. The CDR3 length is 15 residues. Germline loops: CDR1 LGHNA, CDR2 YNFKEQ. V dropped 0 bases and J dropped 5 bases, with 14 bases sitting between them.

The chain is built from TRBV6-1 and TRBJ2-6; D gene uncertain. The CDR3 is 15 residues long. V was cut by 7 bases and J by 0 bases, with 10 bases left in between. Germline CDR1 is MNHNS and CDR2 is SASEGT. In DNA, the CDR3 is TGTGCCAGCAAAGAGCGAACCTCTGGGGCCAACGTCCTGACTTTC. Protein sequence: CASKERTSGANVLTF.

At least ten counts were recorded for this clonotype. This chain links TRBV3-1 with TRBJ2-4; possible D gene TRBD2, 6 bases. Germline V gene sequence: CDR1 LGHDT, CDR2 YNNKEL (reference sequence). This CDR3 is built from 13 residues. The ends were cut back, 4 bases at V and 12 bases at J, with 16 bases in the middle. CDR3 protein: CASSPGSGSHQYF. CDR3 in DNA: TGTGCCAGCAGCCCGGGGAGCGGGTCCCATCAGTACTTC.

The V and J genes are TRBV21-1 and TRBJ2-3. TRBV21-1 is a pseudogene. The CDR3 covers 12 residues. The CDR3 region is CASSNRWDTQYF. The CDR3 bases are TGTGCCAGCAGCAATAGGTGGGATACGCAGTATTTT.

CDR3 sequence reads: CASSLAGTGGIQYF. CDR3 sequence (DNA): TGTGCCAGCAGCTTAGCCGGGACAGGGGGCATTCAGTACTTC. The V gene is TRBV7-8, the J gene TRBJ2-4; 11 bases are shared with TRBD1. Germline CDR1 reads SGHVS; CDR2 reads FQNEAQ. Unmatched junction bases numbered 1, after V lost 0 bases and J lost 9 bases. This CDR3 has 14 amino acids.

In its sample, this clonotype was seen a few times. The CDR3 sequence is CASSDPRQGDEKLFF. Written as DNA, the CDR3 is TGTGCCAGCAGTGATCCCCGACAGGGAGATGAAAAACTGTTTTTT. The rearrangement links TRBV25-1 to TRBJ1-4, with 7 nucleotides matching TRBD1. V dropped 3 bases and J dropped 6; count of bases not matched to a gene: 7. CDR3 length: 15 amino acids. Germline V gives CDR1 MGHDK, CDR2 SYGVNS.